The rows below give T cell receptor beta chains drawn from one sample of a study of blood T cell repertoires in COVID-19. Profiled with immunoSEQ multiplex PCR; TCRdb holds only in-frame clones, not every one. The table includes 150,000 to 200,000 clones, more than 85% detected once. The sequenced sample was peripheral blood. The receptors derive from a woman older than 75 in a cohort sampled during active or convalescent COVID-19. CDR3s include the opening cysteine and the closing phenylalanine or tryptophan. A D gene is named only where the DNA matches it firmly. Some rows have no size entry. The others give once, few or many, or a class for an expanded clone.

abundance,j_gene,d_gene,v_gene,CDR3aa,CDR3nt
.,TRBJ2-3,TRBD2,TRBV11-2,CASSLGSGGSTDTQYF,TGTGCCAGCAGCTTAGGTTCGGGGGGGTCCACAGATACGCAGTATTTT
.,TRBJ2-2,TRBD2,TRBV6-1,CASSELAGTNTGELFF,TGTGCCAGCAGTGAACTAGCGGGGACTAACACCGGGGAGCTGTTTTTT
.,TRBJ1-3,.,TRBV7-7,CASSLTDSGNTIYF,TGTGCTAGCAGCTTAACAGACTCTGGAAACACCATATATTTT
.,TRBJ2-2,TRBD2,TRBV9,CASSALGLADGELFF,TGTGCCAGCAGCGCCTTGGGACTAGCGGACGGGGAGCTGTTTTTT
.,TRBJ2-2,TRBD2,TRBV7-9,CASSSSGGRTGELFF,TGTGCCAGCAGCTCTAGCGGGGGCCGCACCGGGGAGCTGTTTTTT
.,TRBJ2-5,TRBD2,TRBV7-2,CASSFVAGGLQETQYF,TGTGCCAGCAGCTTCGTAGCGGGGGGGCTCCAAGAGACCCAGTACTTC
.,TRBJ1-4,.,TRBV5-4,CASSLGRGLNEKLFF,TGTGCCAGCAGCCTCGGGAGGGGGTTAAATGAAAAACTGTTTTTT
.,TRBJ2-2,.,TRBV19,CASMRGAGSGELFF,TGTGCCAGTATGCGGGGCGCGGGGTCCGGGGAGCTGTTTTTT
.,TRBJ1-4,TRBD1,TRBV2,CASSAGQGGTELFF,TGTGCCAGCAGTGCGGGACAGGGGGGGACGGAACTGTTTTTT
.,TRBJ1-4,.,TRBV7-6,CASSLGSGDSNEKLFF,TGTGCCAGCAGCTTAGGTTCCGGGGATTCTAATGAAAAACTGTTTTTT
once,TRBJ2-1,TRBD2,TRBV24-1,CATSVTSGGAKYNEQFF,TGTGCCACCAGTGTAACTAGCGGGGGGGCCAAGTACAATGAGCAGTTCTTC
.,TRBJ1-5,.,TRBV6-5,CASSYAERQPQHF,TGTGCCAGCAGTTACGCCGAGCGCCAGCCCCAGCATTTT
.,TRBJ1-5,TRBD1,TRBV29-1,CSVAIDRGGQPQHF,TGCAGCGTTGCGATTGACAGGGGAGGGCAGCCCCAGCATTTT
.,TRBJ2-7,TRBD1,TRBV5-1,CASSLNAGQEFDGQYF,TGCGCCAGCAGCTTAAATGCGGGACAGGAGTTCGACGGGCAGTACTTC